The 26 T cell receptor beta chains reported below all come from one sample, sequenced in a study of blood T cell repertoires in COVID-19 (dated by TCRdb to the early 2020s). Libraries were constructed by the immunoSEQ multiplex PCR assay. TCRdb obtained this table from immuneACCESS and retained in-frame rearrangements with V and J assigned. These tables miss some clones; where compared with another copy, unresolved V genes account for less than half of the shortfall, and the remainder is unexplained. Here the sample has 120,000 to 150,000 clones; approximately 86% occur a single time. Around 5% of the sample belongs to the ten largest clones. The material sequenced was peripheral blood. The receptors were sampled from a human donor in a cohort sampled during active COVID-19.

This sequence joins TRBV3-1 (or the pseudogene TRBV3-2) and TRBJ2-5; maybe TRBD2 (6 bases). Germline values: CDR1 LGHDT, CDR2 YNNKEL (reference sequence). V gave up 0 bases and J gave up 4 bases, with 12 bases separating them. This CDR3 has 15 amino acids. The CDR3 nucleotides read TGTGCCAGCAGCCAAGAGGGGGGTGTCAGAGAGACCCAGTACTTC. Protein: CASSQEGGVRETQYF.

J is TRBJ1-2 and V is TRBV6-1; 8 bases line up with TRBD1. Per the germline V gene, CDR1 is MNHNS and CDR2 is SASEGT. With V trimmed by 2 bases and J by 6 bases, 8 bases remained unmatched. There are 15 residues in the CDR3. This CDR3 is CASSEKRQGTNGYTF. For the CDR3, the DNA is TGTGCCAGCAGTGAAAAGAGACAGGGGACGAATGGCTACACCTTC.

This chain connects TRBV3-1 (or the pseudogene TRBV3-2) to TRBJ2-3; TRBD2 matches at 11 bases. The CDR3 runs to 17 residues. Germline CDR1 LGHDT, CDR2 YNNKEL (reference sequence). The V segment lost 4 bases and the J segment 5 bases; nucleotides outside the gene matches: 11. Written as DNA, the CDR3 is TGTGCCAGCAGCCTGAAAATACTAGCGGGAGATTTAGATACGCAGTATTTT. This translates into CASSLKILAGDLDTQYF.

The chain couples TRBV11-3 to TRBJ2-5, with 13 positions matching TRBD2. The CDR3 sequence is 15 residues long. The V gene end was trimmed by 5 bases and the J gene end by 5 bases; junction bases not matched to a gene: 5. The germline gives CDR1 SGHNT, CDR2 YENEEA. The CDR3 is CASSKTSGRWETQYF. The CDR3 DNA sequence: TGTGCCAGCAGCAAGACTAGCGGGAGGTGGGAGACCCAGTACTTC.

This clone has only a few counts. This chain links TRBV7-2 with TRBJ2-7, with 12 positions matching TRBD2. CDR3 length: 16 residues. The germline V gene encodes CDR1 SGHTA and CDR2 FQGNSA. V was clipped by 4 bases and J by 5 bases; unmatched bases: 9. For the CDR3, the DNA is TGTGCCAGCAGCTCCCATCTAGCGGGGGGGCGCGACGAGCAGTACTTC. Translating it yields CASSSHLAGGRDEQYF.

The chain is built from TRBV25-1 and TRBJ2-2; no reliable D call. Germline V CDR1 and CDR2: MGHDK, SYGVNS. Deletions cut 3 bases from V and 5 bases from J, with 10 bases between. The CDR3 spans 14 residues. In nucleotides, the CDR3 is TGTGCCAGCAGTGATCCCAGTCAGACCGGGGAGCTGTTTTTT. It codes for CASSDPSQTGELFF.

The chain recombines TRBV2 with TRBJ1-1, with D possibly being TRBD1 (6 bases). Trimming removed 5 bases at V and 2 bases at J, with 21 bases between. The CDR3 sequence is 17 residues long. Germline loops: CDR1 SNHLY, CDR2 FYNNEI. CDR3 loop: CASSNLQGKSENTEAFF. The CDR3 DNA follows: TGTGCCAGCAGTAACCTACAGGGAAAAAGTGAAAACACTGAAGCTTTCTTT.

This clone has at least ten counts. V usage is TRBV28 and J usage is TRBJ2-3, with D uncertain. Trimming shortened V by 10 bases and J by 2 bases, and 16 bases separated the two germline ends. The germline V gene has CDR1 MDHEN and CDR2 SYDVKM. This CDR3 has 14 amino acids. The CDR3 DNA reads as TGTGCCACCCTGAGGCAGCCCCACACAGATACGCAGTATTTT. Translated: CATLRQPHTDTQYF.

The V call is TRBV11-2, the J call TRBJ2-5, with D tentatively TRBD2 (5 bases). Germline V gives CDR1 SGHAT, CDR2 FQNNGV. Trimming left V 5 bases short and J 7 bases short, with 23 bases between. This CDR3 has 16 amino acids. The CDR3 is CASSPTSAALSRTQYF. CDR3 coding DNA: TGTGCCAGCAGCCCCACATCAGCGGCCCTCTCGCGGACCCAGTACTTC.

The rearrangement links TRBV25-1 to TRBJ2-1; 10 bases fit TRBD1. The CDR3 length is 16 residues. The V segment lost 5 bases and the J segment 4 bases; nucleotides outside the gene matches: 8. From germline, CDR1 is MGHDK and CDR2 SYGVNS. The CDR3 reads CASSTPDRGRYNEQFF. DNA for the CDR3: TGTGCCAGCAGTACACCTGACAGGGGGCGGTACAATGAGCAGTTCTTC.

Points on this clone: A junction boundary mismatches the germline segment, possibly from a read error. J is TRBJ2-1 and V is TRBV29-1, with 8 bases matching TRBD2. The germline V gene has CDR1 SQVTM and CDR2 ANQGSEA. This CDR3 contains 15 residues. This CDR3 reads CSVVLAGVSNNEQFF. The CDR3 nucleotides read TGCAGCGTTGTTCTAGCGGGCGTCTCCAACAATGAGCAGTTCTTC.

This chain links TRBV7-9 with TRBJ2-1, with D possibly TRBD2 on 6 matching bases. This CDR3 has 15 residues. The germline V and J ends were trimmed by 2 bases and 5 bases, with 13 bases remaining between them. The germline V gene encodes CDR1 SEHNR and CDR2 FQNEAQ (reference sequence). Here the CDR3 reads CASSLNSGSNNEQFF. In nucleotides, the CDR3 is TGTGCCAGCAGCTTAAATAGCGGATCTAACAATGAGCAGTTCTTC.

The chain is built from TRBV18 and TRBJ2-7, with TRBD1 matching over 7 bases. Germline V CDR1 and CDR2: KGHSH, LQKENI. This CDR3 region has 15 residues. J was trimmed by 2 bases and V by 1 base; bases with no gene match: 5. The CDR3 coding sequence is TGTGCCAGCTCACCACAGGGGGCAATCGCCTACGAGCAGTACTTC. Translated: CASSPQGAIAYEQYF.

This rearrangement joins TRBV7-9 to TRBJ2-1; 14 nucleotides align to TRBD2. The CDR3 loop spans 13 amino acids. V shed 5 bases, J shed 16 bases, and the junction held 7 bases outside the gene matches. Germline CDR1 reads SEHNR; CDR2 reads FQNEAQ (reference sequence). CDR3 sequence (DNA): TGTGCCAGCAGCCGAGAAGGGACTAGCGGGAGTTTCTTC. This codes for CASSREGTSGSFF. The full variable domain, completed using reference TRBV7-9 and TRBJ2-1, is DTGVSQNPRHKITKRGQNVTFRCDPISEHNRLYWYRQTLGQGPEFLTYFQNEAQLEKSRLLSDRFSAERPKGSFSTLEIQRTEQGDSAMYLCASSREGTSGSFFGPGTRLTVL.

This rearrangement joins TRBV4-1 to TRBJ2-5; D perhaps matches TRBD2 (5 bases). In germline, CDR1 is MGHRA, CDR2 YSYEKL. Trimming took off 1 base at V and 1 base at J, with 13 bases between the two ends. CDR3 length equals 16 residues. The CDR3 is CASSQVGIASQETQYF. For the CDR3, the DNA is TGCGCCAGCAGCCAAGTTGGTATAGCGTCCCAAGAGACCCAGTACTTC.

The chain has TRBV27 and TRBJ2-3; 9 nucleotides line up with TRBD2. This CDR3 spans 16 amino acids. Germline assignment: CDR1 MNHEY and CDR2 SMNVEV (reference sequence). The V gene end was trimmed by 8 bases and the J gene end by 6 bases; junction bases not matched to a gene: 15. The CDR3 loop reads CASLNPSSGTPDTQYF. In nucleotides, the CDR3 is TGTGCCAGCCTCAATCCTTCTAGCGGGACCCCGGATACGCAGTATTTT.

CDR3 DNA sequence: TGTGCCAGCAGCTTATACCGCGGCACTGAAGCTTTCTTT. Translation gives CASSLYRGTEAFF. The V call is TRBV7-3, the J call TRBJ1-1; D call uncertain. V shed 2 bases and J shed 4 bases, with 8 bases lying between them. The CDR3 is 13 amino acids. In germline, CDR1 is SGHTA, CDR2 FQGTGA.

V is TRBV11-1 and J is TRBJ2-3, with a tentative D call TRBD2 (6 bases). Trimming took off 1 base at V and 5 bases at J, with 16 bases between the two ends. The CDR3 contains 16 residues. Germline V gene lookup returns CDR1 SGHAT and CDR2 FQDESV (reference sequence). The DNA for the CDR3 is TGTGCCAGCAGCTTAGGGGGGGTCACAGTGGGAGATACGCAGTATTTT. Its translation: CASSLGGVTVGDTQYF.

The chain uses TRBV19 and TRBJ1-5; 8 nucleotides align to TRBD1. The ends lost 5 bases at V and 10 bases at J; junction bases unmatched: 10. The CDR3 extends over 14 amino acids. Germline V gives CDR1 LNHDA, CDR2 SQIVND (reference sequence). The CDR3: CASSPGTGLSPQHF. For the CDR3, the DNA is TGTGCCAGTAGTCCGGGGACAGGACTGTCTCCCCAGCATTTT.

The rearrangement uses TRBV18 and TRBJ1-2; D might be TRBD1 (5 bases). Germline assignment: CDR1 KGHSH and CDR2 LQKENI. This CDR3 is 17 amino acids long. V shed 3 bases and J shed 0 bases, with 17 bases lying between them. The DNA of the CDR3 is TGTGCCAGCTCACCTCAAAGACAGCAGGCCTCTAACTATGGCTACACCTTC. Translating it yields CASSPQRQQASNYGYTF.

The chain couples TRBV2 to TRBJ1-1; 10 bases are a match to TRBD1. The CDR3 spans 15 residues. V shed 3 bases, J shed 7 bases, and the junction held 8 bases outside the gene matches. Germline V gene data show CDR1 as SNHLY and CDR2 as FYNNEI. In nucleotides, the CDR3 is TGTGCCAGCAGTGATGGGACAGGGGTTGTCTTTGAAGCTTTCTTT. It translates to CASSDGTGVVFEAFF.

The CDR3 loop reads CASSDQVSSPLHF. Here the CDR3 DNA reads TGCGCCAGCAGCGACCAGGTGTCATCACCCCTCCACTTT. The chain links TRBV4-1 to TRBJ1-6; D gene uncertain. Trimming removed 5 bases from V and 10 bases from J, with 12 bases in between. The length of the CDR3 is 13 residues. Per the germline V gene, CDR1 is MGHRA and CDR2 is YSYEKL.

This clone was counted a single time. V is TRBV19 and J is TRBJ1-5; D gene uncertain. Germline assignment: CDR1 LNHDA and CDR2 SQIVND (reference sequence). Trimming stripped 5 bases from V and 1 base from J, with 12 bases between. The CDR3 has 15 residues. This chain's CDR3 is CASSYGEVSNQPQHF. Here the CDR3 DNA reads TGTGCCAGTAGTTACGGGGAGGTAAGCAATCAGCCCCAGCATTTT.

The CDR3 sequence is CASSPYRSLNEKLFF. CDR3 in DNA: TGTGCCAGCAGCCCCTACAGGTCCCTTAATGAAAAACTGTTTTTT. This chain connects TRBV5-4 to TRBJ1-4, with TRBD1 as a possible D gene (5 bases). Germline V gene sequence: CDR1 SGHNT, CDR2 YYREEE (reference sequence). V was trimmed by 4 bases and J by 4 bases, leaving 14 bases between them. This CDR3 spans 15 amino acids.

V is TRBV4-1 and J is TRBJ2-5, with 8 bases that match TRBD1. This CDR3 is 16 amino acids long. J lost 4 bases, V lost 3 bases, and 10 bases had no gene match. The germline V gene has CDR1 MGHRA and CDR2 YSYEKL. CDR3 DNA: TGCGCCAGCAGCCAGGAACCGACAGGGGTTGCAGAGACCCAGTACTTC. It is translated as CASSQEPTGVAETQYF.

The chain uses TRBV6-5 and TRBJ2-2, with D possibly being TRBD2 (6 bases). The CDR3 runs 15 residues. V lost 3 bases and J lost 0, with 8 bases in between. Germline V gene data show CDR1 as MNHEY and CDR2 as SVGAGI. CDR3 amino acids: CASSYGTPNTGELFF. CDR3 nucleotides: TGTGCCAGCAGTTATGGGACTCCGAACACCGGGGAGCTGTTTTTT.